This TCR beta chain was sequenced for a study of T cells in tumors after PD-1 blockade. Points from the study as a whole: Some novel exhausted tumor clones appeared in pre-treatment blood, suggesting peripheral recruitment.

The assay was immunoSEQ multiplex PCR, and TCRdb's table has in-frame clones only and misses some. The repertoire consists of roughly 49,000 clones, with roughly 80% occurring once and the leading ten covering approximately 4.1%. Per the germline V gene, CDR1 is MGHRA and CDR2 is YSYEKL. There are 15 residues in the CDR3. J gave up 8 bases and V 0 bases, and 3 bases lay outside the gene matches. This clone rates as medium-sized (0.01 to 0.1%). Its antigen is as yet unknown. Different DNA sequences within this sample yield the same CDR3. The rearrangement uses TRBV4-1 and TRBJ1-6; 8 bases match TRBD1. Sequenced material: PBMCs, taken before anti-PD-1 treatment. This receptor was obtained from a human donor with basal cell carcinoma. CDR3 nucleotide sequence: TGCGCCAGCAGCCAAGAAGTGACAGGGGATTCACCCCTCCACTTT. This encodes CASSQEVTGDSPLHF.